This section outlines one T cell receptor beta chain sequence together with its context. Its antigen is currently unknown. One junction end disagrees with the germline gene, perhaps due to a read error. For bulk TCR libraries, previously described methods and listed TCR primers were used. Via MiXCR, TCRdb re-called the PCR reads, giving one row per CDR3 protein. The repertoire has about 630,000 distinct CDR3 sequences, about 25% of them found once; the top ten carry 0.75% to 0.8%. CDR3 length: 13 residues. CDR1 is LNHDA and CDR2 is SQIVND in the germline V gene (reference sequence). These data originate in a study of molecular identifiers for immune sequencing clone quantification. Overall study results and limits: Spike-in Jurkat TCR RNA from a single cell reportedly registered among 900,000 to 1,000,000 naive cells.

The chain has TRBV19 and TRBJ2-7, with 9 positions matching TRBD1. The specimen sequenced was naive CD8+ T cells from blood, with Jurkat cell RNA spiked in. Subset of the sample: FACS-sorted CD8+CD4-CCR7+CD45RA+ naive T cells. The sequence derives from a human donor in good health. Some libraries in this study had Jurkat cell RNA spiked in. The CDR3 spells CASSIGQGNEQYF. DNA for the CDR3: TGTGCCAGTAGCATAGGACAGGGGAACGAGCAGTACTTC. The full variable domain, with the rest looked up from reference TRBV19 and TRBJ2-7, is DGGITQSPKYLFRKEGQNVTLSCEQNLNHDAMYWYRQDPGQGLRLIYYSQIVNDFQKGDIAEGYSVSREKKESFPLTVTSAQKNPTAFYLCASSIGQGNEQYFGPGTRLTVT.